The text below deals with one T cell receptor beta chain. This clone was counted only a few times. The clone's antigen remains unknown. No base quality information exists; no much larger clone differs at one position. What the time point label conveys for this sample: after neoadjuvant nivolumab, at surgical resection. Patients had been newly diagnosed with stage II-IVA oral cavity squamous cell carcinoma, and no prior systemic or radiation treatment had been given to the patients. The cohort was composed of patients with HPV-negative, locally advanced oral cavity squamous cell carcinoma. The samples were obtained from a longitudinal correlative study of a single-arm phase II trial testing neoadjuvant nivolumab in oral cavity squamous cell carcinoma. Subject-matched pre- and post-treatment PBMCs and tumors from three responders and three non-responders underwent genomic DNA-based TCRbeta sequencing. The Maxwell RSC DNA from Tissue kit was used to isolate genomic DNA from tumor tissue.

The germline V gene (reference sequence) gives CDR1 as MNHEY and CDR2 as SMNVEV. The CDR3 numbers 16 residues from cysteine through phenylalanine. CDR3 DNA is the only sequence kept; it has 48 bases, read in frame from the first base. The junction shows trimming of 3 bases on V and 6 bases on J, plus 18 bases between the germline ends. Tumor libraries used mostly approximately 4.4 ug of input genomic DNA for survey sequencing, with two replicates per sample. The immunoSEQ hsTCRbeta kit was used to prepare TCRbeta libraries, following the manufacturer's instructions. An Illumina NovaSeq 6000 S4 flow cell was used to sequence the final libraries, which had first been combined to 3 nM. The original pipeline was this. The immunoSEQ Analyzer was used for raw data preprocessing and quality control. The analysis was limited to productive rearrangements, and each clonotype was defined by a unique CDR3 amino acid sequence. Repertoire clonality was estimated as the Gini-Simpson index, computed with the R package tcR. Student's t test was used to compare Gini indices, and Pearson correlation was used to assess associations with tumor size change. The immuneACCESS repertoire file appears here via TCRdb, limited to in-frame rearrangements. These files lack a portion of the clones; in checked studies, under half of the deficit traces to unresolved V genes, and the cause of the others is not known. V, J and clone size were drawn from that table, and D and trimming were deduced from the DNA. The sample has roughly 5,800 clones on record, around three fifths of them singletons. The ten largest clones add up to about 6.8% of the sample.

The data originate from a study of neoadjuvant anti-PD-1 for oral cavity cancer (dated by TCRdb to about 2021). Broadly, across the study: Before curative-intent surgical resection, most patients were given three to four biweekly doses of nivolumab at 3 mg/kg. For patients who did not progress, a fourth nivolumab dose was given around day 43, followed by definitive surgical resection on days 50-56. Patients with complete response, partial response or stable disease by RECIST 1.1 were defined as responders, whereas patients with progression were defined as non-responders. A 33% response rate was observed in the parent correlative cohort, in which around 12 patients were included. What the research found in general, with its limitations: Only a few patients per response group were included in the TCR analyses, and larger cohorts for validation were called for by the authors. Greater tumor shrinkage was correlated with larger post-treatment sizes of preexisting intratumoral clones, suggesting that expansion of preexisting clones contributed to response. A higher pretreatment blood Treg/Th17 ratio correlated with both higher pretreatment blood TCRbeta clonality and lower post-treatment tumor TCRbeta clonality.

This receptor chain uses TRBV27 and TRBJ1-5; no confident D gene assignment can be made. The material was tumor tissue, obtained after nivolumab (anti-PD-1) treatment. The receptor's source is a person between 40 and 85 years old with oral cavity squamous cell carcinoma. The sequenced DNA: TGTGCCAGCAGTTTCGGTCCGGGCACCACAAGTCAGCCCCAGCATTTT. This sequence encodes CASSFGPGTTSQPQHF.